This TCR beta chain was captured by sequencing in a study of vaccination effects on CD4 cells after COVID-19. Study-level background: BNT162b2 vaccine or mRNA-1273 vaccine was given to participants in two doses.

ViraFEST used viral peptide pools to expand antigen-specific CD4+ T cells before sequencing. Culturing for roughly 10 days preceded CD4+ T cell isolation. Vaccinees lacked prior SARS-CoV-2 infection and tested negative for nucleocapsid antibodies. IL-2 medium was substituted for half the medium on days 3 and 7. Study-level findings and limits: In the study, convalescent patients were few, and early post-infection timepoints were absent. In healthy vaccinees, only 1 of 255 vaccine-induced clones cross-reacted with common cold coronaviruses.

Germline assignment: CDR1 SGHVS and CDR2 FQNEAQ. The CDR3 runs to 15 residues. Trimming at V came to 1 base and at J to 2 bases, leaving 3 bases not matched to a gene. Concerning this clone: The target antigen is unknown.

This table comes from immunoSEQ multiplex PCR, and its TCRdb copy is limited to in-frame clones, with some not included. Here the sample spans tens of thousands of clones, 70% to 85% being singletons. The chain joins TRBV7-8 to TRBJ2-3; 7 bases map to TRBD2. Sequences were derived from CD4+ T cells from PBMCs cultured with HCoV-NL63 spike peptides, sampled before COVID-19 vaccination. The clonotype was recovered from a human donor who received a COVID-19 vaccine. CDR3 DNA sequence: TGTGCCAGCAGCTTAGGCGGGGGACTCACAGATACGCAGTATTTT. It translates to CASSLGGGLTDTQYF.